A selection of T cell receptor beta chains follows, all from one sample in a study of CD8 T cells in ankylosing spondylitis. TCRdb passed the 5' RACE reads through MiXCR, listing each CDR3 protein once. Altogether some 350,000 distinct CDR3 sequences are present, 14% to 15% being singletons, with the ten largest covering roughly 1.1%. Sequenced: blood, either unsorted or a sorted T cell fraction (not recorded which). The receptor set was obtained from a male donor with ankylosing spondylitis or in good health (not recorded which). The CDR3 runs from the conserved cysteine through the conserved F or W. D genes are given only for firm matches. Clone size is stated in some rows and not others, as once, few, many or a class when expanded.

D gene	V gene	J gene	clone size	CDR3 protein	CDR3 DNA
NA	TRBV10-3	TRBJ2-2	few	CAISETRTVRTPGGGELFF	TGTGCCATCAGTGAGACCAGGACAGTCCGAACTCCGGGTGGCGGGGAGCTGTTTTTT
NA	TRBV28	TRBJ2-7	NA	CASSLTGKRRDEQYF	TGTGCCAGCAGTTTAACAGGGAAGCGTAGAGACGAGCAGTACTTC
TRBD2	TRBV29-1	TRBJ2-7	few	CSVAGRAGGQSYEQYF	TGCAGCGTTGCCGGTAGAGCGGGAGGACAATCCTACGAGCAGTACTTC
NA	TRBV6-2/TRBV6-3	TRBJ2-3	few	CASSEPRAVSTDTQYF	TGTGCCAGCAGTGAGCCGAGAGCGGTTAGCACAGATACGCAGTATTTT
TRBD1	TRBV2	TRBJ1-5	NA	CASLQGGNQPQHF	TGTGCCAGCTTGCAGGGGGGCAATCAGCCCCAGCATTTT
NA	TRBV4-1	TRBJ1-4	NA	CASSRRDPANEKLFF	TGCGCCAGCAGCCGCCGGGACCCGGCTAATGAAAAACTGTTTTTT
NA	TRBV5-1	TRBJ2-1	few	CASSLEAFSSYNEQFF	TGCGCCAGCAGCTTGGAGGCCTTTAGCTCCTACAATGAGCAGTTCTTC
TRBD2	TRBV18	TRBJ2-1	many	CASSPRDYSNEQFF	TGTGCCAGCTCACCACGGGACTATTCGAATGAGCAGTTCTTC
TRBD1	TRBV27	TRBJ1-5	few	CASRSGGRNQPQHF	TGTGCCAGCAGATCAGGGGGCCGCAATCAGCCCCAGCATTTT
TRBD1	TRBV29-1	TRBJ1-1	few	CSTRQGSTEAFF	TGCAGCACCCGACAGGGGAGCACTGAAGCTTTCTTT
NA	TRBV5-6	TRBJ2-7	NA	CASSTSLGVNPEQYF	TGTGCCAGCAGCACATCCCTGGGGGTTAACCCCGAGCAGTACTTC
NA	TRBV6-5	TRBJ2-3	NA	CASSYSILEVRNTQYF	TGTGCCAGCAGTTACTCGATTTTGGAGGTTCGGAATACGCAGTATTTT
TRBD1	TRBV12-3/TRBV12-4	TRBJ1-2	few	CASSIGQGAYYGYTF	TGTGCCAGCAGTATCGGACAGGGAGCTTATTATGGCTACACCTTC
NA	TRBV20-1	TRBJ2-4	few	CSASGWAKNIQYF	TGCAGTGCTAGCGGGTGGGCCAAAAACATTCAGTACTTC
NA	TRBV9	TRBJ1-3	NA	CASSPSLTGLSGNTIYF	TGTGCCAGCAGCCCCTCCCTTACAGGGCTCTCTGGAAACACCATATATTTT
NA	TRBV18	TRBJ2-7	few	CASHGTVGEQYF	TGTGCCAGCCACGGGACTGTAGGAGAGCAGTACTTC
NA	TRBV12-3/TRBV12-4	TRBJ1-1	few	CASSPLTGGMNTEAFF	TGTGCCAGCAGCCCGCTGACAGGAGGAATGAACACTGAAGCTTTCTTT
TRBD2	TRBV28	TRBJ2-3	many	CASSLAGAIDTQYF	TGTGCCAGCAGCCTAGCGGGAGCAATAGATACGCAGTATTTT
TRBD1	TRBV20-1	TRBJ1-2	NA	CSATPTGRDGYTF	TGCAGTGCCACCCCGACAGGGCGGGATGGCTACACCTTC
TRBD2	TRBV19	TRBJ2-3	few	CAACGSGTGGLQYF	TGTGCCGCCTGCGGGAGTGGGACCGGAGGTTTGCAGTATTTT
NA	TRBV12-3/TRBV12-4	TRBJ1-2	few	CASSLYGDGYTF	TGTGCCAGCAGTTTATACGGGGATGGCTACACCTTC
TRBD2	TRBV20-1	TRBJ2-1	NA	CSARDRSGSRSYNEQFF	TGCAGTGCTAGAGATCGGAGCGGGAGTAGATCTTACAATGAGCAGTTCTTC
TRBD2	TRBV18	TRBJ2-7	NA	CASSPVGRGDEQYF	TGTGCCAGCTCACCTGTCGGACGGGGGGACGAGCAGTACTTC
NA	TRBV27	TRBJ2-3	few	CASKDLSSTDTQYF	TGTGCCAGCAAGGATCTCTCTAGCACAGATACGCAGTATTTT
TRBD2	TRBV5-1	TRBJ2-1	many	CASSLAQLAGGRNEQFF	TGCGCCAGCAGCTTGGCCCAACTAGCGGGGGGGCGAAATGAGCAGTTCTTC
NA	TRBV29-1	TRBJ1-1	NA	CSVEDQGTEAFF	TGCAGCGTTGAAGATCAGGGAACTGAAGCTTTCTTT
NA	TRBV12-3/TRBV12-4	TRBJ1-3	few	CASRPSGNTIYF	TGTGCCAGCAGACCGTCTGGAAACACCATATATTTT
NA	TRBV5-1	TRBJ2-2	few	CASSIRTENTGELFF	TGCGCCAGCAGCATTCGGACAGAGAACACCGGGGAGCTGTTTTTT
NA	TRBV6-5	TRBJ2-2	NA	CASSSSRVLFGTGELFF	TGTGCCAGCAGTTCCTCCCGGGTCCTATTTGGGACCGGGGAGCTGTTTTTT
TRBD1	TRBV2	TRBJ1-1	few	CASSPGGAGIF	TGTGCCAGCAGCCCAGGGGGTGCGGGGATCTTT
NA	TRBV20-1	TRBJ2-6	NA	CSARGPAISSGANVLTF	TGCAGTGCTAGGGGGCCGGCCATAAGCTCTGGGGCCAACGTCCTGACTTTC
NA	TRBV4-2	TRBJ2-7	few	CASSQGAGGEPYEQYF	TGTGCCAGCAGCCAAGGGGCAGGAGGGGAACCCTACGAGCAGTACTTC
NA	TRBV18	TRBJ2-2	NA	CASSPAEGNTGELFF	TGTGCCAGCTCACCGGCGGAGGGGAACACCGGGGAGCTGTTTTTT
TRBD1	TRBV12-3/TRBV12-4	TRBJ1-4	few	CASSDTGVITEKLFF	TGTGCCAGCAGCGATACAGGGGTAATCACCGAAAAACTGTTTTTT
TRBD1	TRBV27	TRBJ1-1	many	CASSSKTKGAHTEAFF	TGTGCCAGCAGTTCCAAAACTAAGGGGGCGCACACTGAAGCTTTCTTT
NA	TRBV5-1	TRBJ2-1	NA	CASSLQAGSNEQFF	TGCGCCAGCAGCCTACAGGCGGGCTCCAATGAGCAGTTCTTC